This T cell receptor beta chain was found in a study of blood T cell repertoires in COVID-19. Study details: The study drew acute and convalescent COVID-19 samples from the United States, Italy and Spain. Sample material is recorded as cDNA or gDNA derived from T cells, B-cell-depleted T cells, or PBMCs.

Germline V gives CDR1 LGHNA, CDR2 YSLEER. This CDR3 has 17 amino acids. The germline V and J ends were trimmed by 0 bases and 1 base, with 12 bases remaining between them. Patients at the Seattle site were enrolled during active infection and followed longitudinally. Per the study methods: By means of reference gene primer amplification, nucleated cell counts were estimated. Clones were sequenced by immunoSEQ multiplex PCR, and TCRdb holds only the in-frame ones, with some missing. The DNA was the basis for D and trimming; V, J and clone size are from that table. The table lists fewer than 350,000 clones, approximately 92% of them singletons.

The sequencing input was peripheral blood. The rearrangement uses TRBV4-3 and TRBJ2-2; D gene unclear. This TCR derives from a woman aged 25 to 45 with COVID-19, enrolled during active disease. The CDR3 coding sequence is TGCGCCAGCAGCCAAGATAATCCAGCGAAGAACACCGGGGAGCTGTTTTTT. Protein product: CASSQDNPAKNTGELFF.